Reported below is one T cell receptor beta chain. One end of the junction does not line up with germline, which may come from a read error. Those patients with uncontrolled infection, other autoimmune disease, pregnancy or lactation were excluded. Blood was obtained at the first hyperthyroidism diagnosis, which preceded any ophthalmopathy symptoms. Amplification of TCR beta CDR3 regions was performed using RNA transcripts as template. The HTBI set primed first-round TCR CDR3 RT-PCR. Via MiXCR, TCRdb re-called the multiplex PCR reads, giving one row per CDR3 protein. Among 600,000 to 850,000 distinct CDR3 sequences listed, approximately 18% were seen once. The CDR3 sequence is 16 residues long. Germline CDR1 and CDR2: LGHDT and YNNKEL (reference sequence). The record originates from a study of T cells in Graves' hyperthyroidism and ophthalmopathy. Overall study: Peripheral blood was acquired at first diagnosis, ahead of any therapy whatsoever.

This TCR came from a woman in her forties or fifties with Graves' hyperthyroidism that later progressed to Graves' ophthalmopathy. Sequenced: blood. The chain combines TRBV3-1 with TRBJ2-3, with 8 bases fitting TRBD2. The CDR3, as DNA: TGTGCCAGCAGCCAAGATACGGGGGGGAGCACATATACGCAGTATTTT. Amino acid sequence: CASSQDTGGSTYTQYF.